These 29 T cell receptor beta chains share one sample of origin, sequenced in a study of T cell repertoires in cytomegalovirus infection. The antigens these receptors bind are not known. TCRdb ran MiXCR on the reads and lists one entry per CDR3 protein. The data contain 370,000 or so distinct CDR3 sequences, approximately 35% of them singletons. This material consisted of cultured PBMCs, taken from culture after CMV antigen stimulation. These receptor sequences come from a human donor in good health (CMV status not recorded). Some clones in this sample may be carry-over from other donors' samples.

The chain has TRBV20-1 and TRBJ2-2; 11 bases agree with TRBD1. This CDR3 contains 15 residues. The J segment lost 4 bases and the V segment lost 0 bases, leaving 1 base of the junction unmatched. Germline lookup yields CDR1 DFQATT and CDR2 SNEGSKA (reference sequence). The DNA for the CDR3 is TGCAGTGCTAGAGATGGGACAGGGGGCACCGGGGAGCTGTTTTTT. Translation: CSARDGTGGTGELFF.

This clonotype occurred many times. The rearrangement uses TRBV7-2 and TRBJ1-2; D is perhaps TRBD1 (5 bases). CDR1 is SGHTA, CDR2 FQGNSA, per germline. V dropped 7 bases and J dropped 2 bases, with 14 bases sitting between them. The CDR3 covers 14 residues. The CDR3 region is CASISRPGNYGYTF. In nucleotides, the CDR3 is TGTGCCAGCATATCACGTCCAGGGAACTATGGCTACACCTTC.

This clonotype was found a few times. The rearrangement links TRBV29-1 to TRBJ2-7; 9 bases map to TRBD1. The CDR3 runs to 15 residues. V dropped 0 bases and J dropped 2; count of bases not matched to a gene: 5. CDR1 SQVTM and CDR2 ANQGSEA come from the germline V gene. CDR3 region: CSVEEPGQGPYEQYF. The CDR3 coding sequence is TGCAGCGTTGAAGAGCCGGGACAGGGCCCCTACGAGCAGTACTTC.

V gene TRBV7-2 combines with J gene TRBJ1-5; no definite D call. Per germline, CDR1 SGHTA and CDR2 FQGNSA. The CDR3 covers 14 residues. V was clipped by 1 base and J by 11 bases, with 15 bases between them. Here the CDR3 DNA reads TGTGCCAGCAGCTTAGAACCCCTTCATCCGTCCCAGCATTTT. It specifies CASSLEPLHPSQHF. Based on the CDR3 plus reference TRBV7-2 and TRBJ1-5, the full variable domain is GAGVSQSPSNKVTEKGKDVELRCDPISGHTALYWYRQSLGQGLEFLIYFQGNSAPDKSGLPSDRFSAERTGGSVSTLTIQRTQQEDSAVYLCASSLEPLHPSQHFGDGTRLSIL.

V usage is TRBV4-1 and J usage is TRBJ2-5; 14 bases agree with TRBD2. The J segment lost 7 bases and the V segment lost 4 bases, leaving 5 bases of the junction unmatched. CDR1 and CDR2 from the germline V gene are MGHRA and YSYEKL. The CDR3 is 15 amino acids. CDR3 in amino acids: CASSPGLAGVGTQYF. In DNA, the CDR3 is TGCGCCAGCAGCCCGGGACTAGCGGGGGTCGGGACCCAGTACTTC.

V and J are TRBV12-3 or TRBV12-4 and TRBJ2-5; D possibly corresponds to TRBD2 (7 bases). The CDR3 runs to 15 residues. Trimming removed 6 bases at V and 5 bases at J, with 19 bases between. CDR3 region: CASRTTWGGPETQYF. DNA for the CDR3: TGTGCCAGCAGGACTACATGGGGGGGGCCGGAGACCCAGTACTTC.

The V call is TRBV11-2, the J call TRBJ2-5; D possibly corresponds to TRBD2 (6 bases). Trimming cost V 4 bases and J 2 bases, with 11 bases left between them. This CDR3 is 14 amino acids long. The germline V gene encodes CDR1 SGHAT and CDR2 FQNNGV. The CDR3, as DNA: TGTGCCAGCAGCTGGCGGGAAATACAAGAGACCCAGTACTTC. It translates to CASSWREIQETQYF.

This clonotype was recorded only once. The chain uses TRBV5-8 and TRBJ2-3, with unresolved D. The CDR3 runs 14 residues. Germline CDR1 reads SGHTS; CDR2 reads YDEGEE. Trimming stripped 3 bases from V and 1 base from J, with 9 bases between. The CDR3 loop is CASSSDLRTDTQYF. CDR3 nucleotides: TGTGCCAGCAGCTCGGACCTCCGCACAGATACGCAGTATTTT.

The chain employs TRBV28 and TRBJ2-1; D is uncertain. Between the trimmed V and J ends, which lost 4 bases and 9 bases, there was a span of 16 bases. The CDR3 consists of 14 residues. Germline CDR1 and CDR2: MDHEN and SYDVKM. The CDR3 here is CASSSPGRSSEQFF. The CDR3 DNA follows: TGTGCCAGCAGTTCCCCGGGTAGATCCAGTGAGCAGTTCTTC.

The rearrangement joins TRBV10-3 to TRBJ2-1; TRBD2 matches 7 bases. The trim removed 2 bases at V and 4 bases at J, leaving 8 bases unmatched. Germline V gene lookup returns CDR1 ENHRY and CDR2 SYGVKD. This CDR3 contains 16 residues. The CDR3 reads CAISESLAVPYNEQFF. The CDR3 DNA sequence: TGTGCCATCAGTGAGAGTCTAGCGGTCCCATACAATGAGCAGTTCTTC.

V is TRBV12-3 or TRBV12-4 and J is TRBJ2-2; D is unclear. Trimming removed 4 bases at V and 3 bases at J, with 9 bases between. The CDR3 totals 14 residues. CDR3 DNA: TGTGCCAGCAGTTATTTACTTTACACCGGGGAGCTGTTTTTT. As protein: CASSYLLYTGELFF.

This clonotype was recorded at least ten times. V gene TRBV7-2 combines with J gene TRBJ2-4; possibly TRBD1 for D (7 bases). Germline CDR1 SGHTA, CDR2 FQGNSA. Trimming took 5 bases from V and 6 from J, leaving 14 bases between them. The CDR3 length is 14 residues. CDR3 bases: TGTGCCAGCAGCCCCCAGGGGGGAGGAAACATTCAGTACTTC. Translating gives CASSPQGGGNIQYF.

In its sample, this clonotype was seen many times. The chain joins TRBV7-2 to TRBJ2-1; D is unclear. This CDR3 has 14 amino acids. The germline CDR1 and CDR2 sequences are SGHTA and FQGNSA. With 3 bases removed from V and 4 bases from J, the gap between germline ends came to 10 bases. CDR3 nucleotides: TGTGCCAGCAGCTTGGACCGGCAGTACAATGAGCAGTTCTTC. It yields the protein CASSLDRQYNEQFF.

This chain connects TRBV7-2 to TRBJ2-1, with unresolved D. Germline values: CDR1 SGHTA, CDR2 FQGNSA. This CDR3 contains 15 residues. Trimming removed 3 bases at V and 5 bases at J, with 14 bases between. The CDR3 reads CASSLKRNAHNEQFF. The CDR3 DNA reads as TGTGCCAGCAGCTTGAAAAGGAATGCACACAATGAGCAGTTCTTC.

This clonotype occurred a few times. The chain uses TRBV6-1 and TRBJ2-7; D possibly uses TRBD1 or TRBD2 (5 bases each). V was shortened by 1 base and J by 6 bases, with 10 bases between the two germline ends. The germline CDR1 and CDR2 sequences are MNHNS and SASEGT. The length of the CDR3 is 13 residues. CDR3 DNA sequence: TGTGCCAGCAGTGAAGTAGAGGGGACCGAGCAGTACTTC. This codes for CASSEVEGTEQYF.

This clonotype was observed a single time. The junction differs from germline at one of its ends, possibly a read error. The chain recombines TRBV7-9 with TRBJ2-1; D is uncertain. The CDR3 consists of 15 residues. Germline CDR1 and CDR2: SEHNR and FQNEAQ (reference sequence). For the CDR3, the DNA is TGTGCTAGCAGCTTAAGAGACTCTGACTACAATGAGCAGTTCTTC. As protein: CASSLRDSDYNEQFF. Looking up the rest from reference TRBV7-9 and TRBJ2-1 gives the full variable domain: DTGVSQNPRHKITKRGQNVTFRCDPISEHNRLYWYRQTLGQGPEFLTYFQNEAQLEKSRLLSDRFSAERPKGSFSTLEIQRTEQGDSAMYLCASSLRDSDYNEQFFGPGTRLTVL.

The V call is TRBV6-6, the J call TRBJ1-4, with D uncertain. Germline CDR1 reads MNHNY; CDR2 reads SVGAGI (reference sequence). This CDR3 spans 15 amino acids. Trimming shortened V by 2 bases and J by 5 bases, and 12 bases separated the two germline ends. CDR3 sequence (DNA): TGTGCCAGCAGTTACGCCGGGATAATAAATGAAAAACTGTTTTTT. Protein product: CASSYAGIINEKLFF.

This chain connects TRBV7-9 to TRBJ1-6; D not resolved. Germline V gene lookup returns CDR1 SEHNR and CDR2 FQNEAQ (reference sequence). This CDR3 region has 16 residues. Trimming took off 4 bases at V and 1 base at J, with 11 bases between the two ends. The CDR3 is CASSSWSGSYNSPLHF. The DNA of the CDR3 is TGTGCCAGCAGCTCTTGGTCGGGTTCCTATAATTCACCCCTCCACTTT.

The chain joins TRBV7-8 to TRBJ2-3; a possible D gene is TRBD2 (6 bases). CDR3 length: 18 residues. V shed 4 bases and J shed 2 bases, with 22 bases lying between them. Per germline, CDR1 SGHVS and CDR2 FQNEAQ. Here the CDR3 reads CASSYLYFSGETTDTQYF. As DNA, the CDR3 is TGTGCCAGCAGCTATCTATATTTTTCGGGAGAGACCACAGATACGCAGTATTTT.

V and J are TRBV7-8 and TRBJ2-7, with no clear D. CDR1 and CDR2 (germline): SGHVS, FQNEAQ. V lost 5 bases and J lost 3, with 17 bases in between. This CDR3 region has 15 residues. CDR3 in amino acids: CASSPQRIADYEQYF. The CDR3 DNA follows: TGTGCCAGCAGCCCCCAAAGGATAGCAGACTACGAGCAGTACTTC.

This clonotype occurred a few times. The J gene is TRBJ2-7, the V gene TRBV5-4, with 10 nucleotides matching TRBD2. The ends lost 3 bases at V and 3 bases at J; junction bases unmatched: 3. This CDR3 is 14 amino acids long. CDR1 is SGHNT, CDR2 YYREEE, per germline (reference sequence). Here the CDR3 DNA reads TGTGCCAGCAGCTCTGGACTAGCGGACTACGAGCAGTACGTC. As protein: CASSSGLADYEQYV.

V usage is TRBV18 and J usage is TRBJ1-3, with 7 positions matching TRBD1. Germline assignment: CDR1 KGHSH and CDR2 LQKENI. This CDR3 is built from 14 residues. J was trimmed by 2 bases and V by 3 bases; bases with no gene match: 1. The CDR3 region is CASSPDRTGNTIYF. DNA of the CDR3: TGTGCCAGCTCACCGGACAGGACTGGAAACACCATATATTTT.

This chain connects TRBV4-1 to TRBJ2-5, with 10 bases fitting TRBD1. Germline V lookup: CDR1 MGHRA, CDR2 YSYEKL. V shed 4 bases, J shed 5 bases, and the junction held 4 bases outside the gene matches. CDR3 length equals 14 residues. CDR3 protein: CASSPDRGFETQYF. The CDR3, as DNA: TGCGCCAGCAGCCCGGACAGGGGGTTTGAGACCCAGTACTTC.

Here the CDR3 reads CASSRGALDTQYF. Written as DNA, the CDR3 is TGTGCCAGTAGCCGAGGGGCCTTAGATACGCAGTATTTT. The chain has TRBV19 and TRBJ2-3, with D tentatively TRBD1 or TRBD2 (5 bases each). This CDR3 contains 13 residues. From germline, CDR1 is LNHDA and CDR2 SQIVND (reference sequence). V was cut by 6 bases and J by 5 bases, with 12 bases left in between.

This clonotype was seen many times. The chain uses TRBV6-1 and TRBJ2-5; the D gene could be TRBD1 or TRBD2 (5 bases each). The CDR3 runs 15 residues. Germline V gives CDR1 MNHNS, CDR2 SASEGT. V lost 5 bases and J 2 bases, leaving 15 bases between the germline ends. CDR3 in amino acids: CASSRVRDPQETQYF. The CDR3 coding sequence is TGTGCCAGCAGTCGAGTCCGGGACCCACAAGAGACCCAGTACTTC.

This clonotype showed up many times. This chain uses TRBV7-2 with TRBJ1-2; unclear D gene. Looked up from germline, CDR1 is SGHTA and CDR2 is FQGNSA. V shed 5 bases and J shed 5 bases, with 12 bases lying between them. The CDR3 runs to 13 residues. The CDR3 protein is CASSLGPDYGYTF. DNA of the CDR3: TGTGCCAGCAGCCTCGGGCCGGATTATGGCTACACCTTC. The full variable domain, its missing parts supplied by reference TRBV7-2 and TRBJ1-2, is GAGVSQSPSNKVTEKGKDVELRCDPISGHTALYWYRQSLGQGLEFLIYFQGNSAPDKSGLPSDRFSAERTGGSVSTLTIQRTQQEDSAVYLCASSLGPDYGYTFGSGTRLTVV.

The genes are TRBV7-1 and TRBJ1-5; D perhaps matches TRBD1 (6 bases). TRBV7-1 is an open reading frame, and its role is uncertain. This CDR3 comprises 13 residues. V dropped 2 bases and J dropped 5 bases, with 7 bases sitting between them. DNA for the CDR3: TGTGCCAGCAGCTCAAACAGGGATCAGCCCCAGCATTTT. Protein sequence: CASSSNRDQPQHF.

The rearrangement uses TRBV19 and TRBJ1-5; TRBD1 is a possible D gene (5 bases). Germline assignment: CDR1 LNHDA and CDR2 SQIVND (reference sequence). The CDR3 extends over 13 amino acids. V was cut by 6 bases and J by 4 bases, with 10 bases left in between. CDR3 residues: CASRAGGNQPQHF. CDR3 nucleotide sequence: TGTGCCAGTAGGGCGGGGGGTAATCAGCCCCAGCATTTT.

This clonotype was seen repeatedly, ten times or more. The V and J genes are TRBV7-6 and TRBJ1-1; 7 bases map to TRBD1. J lost 5 bases, V lost 5 bases, and 5 bases had no gene match. Looked up from germline, CDR1 is SGHVS and CDR2 is FNYEAQ. The CDR3 spans 13 residues. The CDR3 reads CASSPDRATEAFF. Written as DNA, the CDR3 is TGTGCCAGCAGCCCTGACAGGGCTACTGAAGCTTTCTTT.